This T cell receptor (beta chain) was profiled in a study of T cell changes during pregnancy in multiple sclerosis. Produced via immunoSEQ multiplex PCR; TCRdb's table is partial and in-frame only. This table holds fewer than 50,000 clones, roughly 92% found once. Sample: CD4+ T cells from peripheral blood mononuclear cells, taken in the second trimester of pregnancy. This TCR was sampled from a female donor in good health, enrolled as a control in a pregnancy study.

CDR3 sequence (DNA): TGTGCCAGCAGTTTCGTTTTGGGGAGGAATACTGAAGCTTTCTTT. Translated, it gives CASSFVLGRNTEAFF. V gene TRBV27 combines with J gene TRBJ1-1; D unresolved. Germline V gene data show CDR1 as MNHEY and CDR2 as SMNVEV (reference sequence). Deletions cut 3 bases from V and 5 bases from J, with 16 bases between. The CDR3 is 15 amino acids.